This T cell receptor beta chain stems from a study of T cells after yellow fever vaccination. Study-wide points: At approximately 96% for CD4 and about 91% for CD8, most primary-vaccination clones showed up again after the booster.

The CDR3 is 17 residues long. V was cut by 3 bases and J by 2 bases, with 17 bases left in between. Germline CDR1 KGHSH, CDR2 LQKENI. TCRdb itself ran the 5' RACE reads through MiXCR, one entry per CDR3 protein. The repertoire has some 250,000 distinct CDR3 sequences, more than 3.5% of them found once; the top ten carry under 20%. This clonotype was seen many times. The antigen remains unidentified. The TCR sequence derives from a young man who received the YFV17D yellow fever vaccine. Sample: PBMCs, taken 15 days after the yellow fever booster vaccination. The rearrangement uses TRBV18 and TRBJ1-5; possible D gene TRBD1, 6 bases. The DNA of the CDR3 is TGTGCCAGCTCACCTCAGTCACGGGGGCTGGGCAATCAGCCCCAGCATTTT. Amino acid sequence: CASSPQSRGLGNQPQHF.